This T cell receptor (beta chain) was retrieved from a study of T cells in Graves' hyperthyroidism and ophthalmopathy. Whole-study context: Any treatment followed the collection of peripheral blood at initial diagnosis.

TCR beta CDR3 regions were amplified from RNA. RT-PCR in the first round (using the HTBI primer set) targeted the TCR CDR3. TCRdb reanalysed the multiplex PCR reads using MiXCR and keeps one entry per CDR3 protein. The sample has a few hundred thousand distinct CDR3 sequences; roughly 14% are singletons. This clonotype was seen at least ten times. Its antigen is not known. Study-level results: Stable hyperthyroidism was separated from ophthalmopathy by a model based on 13 V-J features.

The CDR3 totals 15 residues. Trimming shortened V by 1 base and J by 3 bases, and 10 bases separated the two germline ends. The sequence came from a woman in her twenties or thirties with Graves' hyperthyroidism. V usage is TRBV12-3 or TRBV12-4 and J usage is TRBJ1-5; TRBD1 might be the D (6 bases). The specimen was blood. CDR3 coding DNA: TGTGCCAGCAGTTTAGGGGGGCTATACAATCAGCCCCAGCATTTT. Its protein product is CASSLGGLYNQPQHF.